The next 4 T cell receptor beta chains were all read from a single sample in a study of OX40 agonist ivuxolimab in advanced cancers. Method: immunoSEQ multiplex PCR; TCRdb's copy keeps in-frame clones and lacks some. The table lists 50,000 to 70,000 clones, 65% to 85% of them singletons. Sequencing used CD4+ or CD8+ T cells sorted from blood, obtained in a trial of the OX40 agonist ivuxolimab. The receptors were sampled from an adult with an advanced solid tumor such as melanoma, head and neck, liver or kidney cancer.

The V gene is TRBV19, the J gene TRBJ1-2; 9 bases fit TRBD1. The CDR3 covers 15 residues. Germline V gene sequence: CDR1 LNHDA, CDR2 SQIVND (reference sequence). Trimming cost V 5 bases and J 2 bases; bases outside gene matches: 6. CDR3 sequence: CASSPSGTGNYGYTF. In nucleotides, the CDR3 is TGTGCCAGTAGTCCCTCCGGGACAGGGAACTATGGCTACACCTTC.

CDR3 DNA sequence: TGTGCCAGCAGTTTACGGGGCGGAGGGGAGACCCAGTACTTC. Translation gives CASSLRGGGETQYF. J is TRBJ2-5 and V is TRBV28; TRBD2 is a possible D gene (6 bases). The CDR3 is 14 residues long. Trimming left V 2 bases short and J 5 bases short, with 12 bases between. Germline loops: CDR1 MDHEN, CDR2 SYDVKM.

The V gene is TRBV2, the J gene TRBJ1-6; TRBD1 might be the D (6 bases). CDR1 is SNHLY, CDR2 FYNNEI, per germline. The ends were cut back, 6 bases at V and 3 bases at J, with 12 bases in the middle. CDR3 length equals 15 residues. CDR3 protein: CASSFRDNYNSPLHF. In DNA form, the CDR3 reads TGTGCCAGCAGCTTCCGGGACAACTATAATTCACCCCTCCACTTT.

The V gene is TRBV27, the J gene TRBJ2-1; 10 bases line up with TRBD1. Germline CDR1 is MNHEY and CDR2 is SMNVEV (reference sequence). J gave up 4 bases and V 2 bases, and 2 bases lay outside the gene matches. CDR3 length: 15 residues. Here the CDR3 reads CASSLDRGRYNEQFF. The CDR3, as DNA: TGTGCCAGCAGTTTAGACAGGGGGCGATACAATGAGCAGTTCTTC.